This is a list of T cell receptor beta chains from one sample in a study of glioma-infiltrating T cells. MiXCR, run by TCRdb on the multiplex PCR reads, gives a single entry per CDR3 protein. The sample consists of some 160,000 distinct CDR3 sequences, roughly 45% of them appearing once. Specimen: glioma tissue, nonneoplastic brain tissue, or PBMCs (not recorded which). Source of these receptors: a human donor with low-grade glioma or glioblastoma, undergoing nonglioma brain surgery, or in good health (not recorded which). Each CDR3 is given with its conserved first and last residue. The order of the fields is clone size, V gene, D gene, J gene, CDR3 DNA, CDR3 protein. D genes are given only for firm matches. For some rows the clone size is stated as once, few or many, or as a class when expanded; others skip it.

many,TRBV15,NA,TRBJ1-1,TGTGCCACCAGCAGAGACAGGGGTTTGAACACTGAAGCTTTCTTT,CATSRDRGLNTEAFF
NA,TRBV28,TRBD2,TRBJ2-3,TGTGCCAGCAAATTGAGCGGGACCCGCGTAGATACGCAGTATTTT,CASKLSGTRVDTQYF
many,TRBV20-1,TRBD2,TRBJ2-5,TGCAGTGCTAGACTAGCGGGAAGGATGCAAGAGACCCAGTACTTC,CSARLAGRMQETQYF
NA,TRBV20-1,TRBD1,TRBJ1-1,TGCAGTGCAGGACAGGGGGCTAGGAACACTGAAGCTTTCTTT,CSAGQGARNTEAFF
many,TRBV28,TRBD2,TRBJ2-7,TGTGCCAGCAGTTTGTTGCTAGCGGGAGACTACGAGCAGTACTTC,CASSLLLAGDYEQYF
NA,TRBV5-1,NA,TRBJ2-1,TGCGCCAGAGCCCCGGAGGTGGGGGAGCAGTTCTTC,CARAPEVGEQFF
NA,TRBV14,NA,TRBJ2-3,TGTGCCAGCAGCCAACGAAGCGGCACAGATACGCAGTATTTT,CASSQRSGTDTQYF
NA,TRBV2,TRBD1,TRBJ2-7,TGTGCCAGCACTCACCAGGGGGCGCGGCAAGATTCCTACGAGCAGTACTTC,CASTHQGARQDSYEQYF
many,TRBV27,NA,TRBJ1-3,TGTGCCAGCAGTTTATCGGGGCAGGCAGCCAGAGAAAACACCATATATTTT,CASSLSGQAARENTIYF
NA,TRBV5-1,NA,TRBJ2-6,TGCGCCAGCAGCTTGAACGCTGGGGCCAACGTCCTGACTTTC,CASSLNAGANVLTF
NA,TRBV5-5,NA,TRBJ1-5,TGTGCCAGCAGCTTGGACGGATATAGCAATCAGCACCAGCATTTT,CASSLDGYSNQHQHF
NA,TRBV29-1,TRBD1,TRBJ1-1,TGCAGCGCGAGGACAGGGCGTACTGAAGCTTTCTTT,CSARTGRTEAFF
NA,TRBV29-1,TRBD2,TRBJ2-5,TGCAGCGTTGAATTACGGGGGGGACCTCGGGAGACCCAGTACTTC,CSVELRGGPRETQYF
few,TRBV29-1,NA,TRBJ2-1,TGCAGCGTTGGGCTTGGTGAGCAGTTCTTC,CSVGLGEQFF
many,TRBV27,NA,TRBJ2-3,TGTGCCAGCAGTTTCGTCGGAATAGCTAGCGATACGCAGTATTTT,CASSFVGIASDTQYF
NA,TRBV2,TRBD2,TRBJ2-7,TGTGCCAGCAGGGAACTAGAGGGAGGGCCGGACGAGCAGTACTTC,CASRELEGGPDEQYF